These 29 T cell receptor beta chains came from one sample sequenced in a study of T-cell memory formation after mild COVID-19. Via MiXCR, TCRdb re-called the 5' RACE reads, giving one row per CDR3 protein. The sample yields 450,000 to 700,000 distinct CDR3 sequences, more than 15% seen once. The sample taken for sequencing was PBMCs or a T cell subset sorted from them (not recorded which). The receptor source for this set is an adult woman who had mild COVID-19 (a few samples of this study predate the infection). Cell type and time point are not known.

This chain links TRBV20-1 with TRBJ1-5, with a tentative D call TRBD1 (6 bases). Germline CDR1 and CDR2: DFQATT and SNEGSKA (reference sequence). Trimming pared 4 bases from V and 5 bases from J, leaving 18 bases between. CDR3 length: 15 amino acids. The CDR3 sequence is CSATRPRQGHQPQHF. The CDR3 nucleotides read TGCAGTGCTACAAGACCCCGGCAGGGGCATCAGCCCCAGCATTTT.

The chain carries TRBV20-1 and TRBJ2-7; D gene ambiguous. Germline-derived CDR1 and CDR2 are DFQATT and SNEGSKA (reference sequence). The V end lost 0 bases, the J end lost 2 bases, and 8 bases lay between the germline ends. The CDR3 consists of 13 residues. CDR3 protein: CSAREAAAYEQYF. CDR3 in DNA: TGCAGTGCTAGAGAGGCAGCAGCCTACGAGCAGTACTTC.

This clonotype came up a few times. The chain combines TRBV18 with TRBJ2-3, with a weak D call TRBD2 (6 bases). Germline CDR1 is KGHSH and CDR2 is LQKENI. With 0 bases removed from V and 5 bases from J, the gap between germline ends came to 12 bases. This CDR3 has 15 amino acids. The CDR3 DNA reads TGTGCCAGCTCACCACCGGGCGGGGCAGGAGATACGCAGTATTTT. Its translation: CASSPPGGAGDTQYF.

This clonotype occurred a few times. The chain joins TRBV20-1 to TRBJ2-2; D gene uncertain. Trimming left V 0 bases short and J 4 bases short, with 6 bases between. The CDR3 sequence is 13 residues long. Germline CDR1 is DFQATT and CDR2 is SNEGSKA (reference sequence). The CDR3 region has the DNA TGCAGTGCTAGAGATCTTGGCACCGGGGAGCTGTTTTTT. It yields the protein CSARDLGTGELFF.

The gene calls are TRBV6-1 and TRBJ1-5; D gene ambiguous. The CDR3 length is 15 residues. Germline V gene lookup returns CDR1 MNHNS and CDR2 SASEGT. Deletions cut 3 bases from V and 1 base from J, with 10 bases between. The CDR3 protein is CASSEDPGSNQPQHF. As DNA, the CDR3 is TGTGCCAGCAGTGAGGATCCGGGAAGCAATCAGCCCCAGCATTTT.

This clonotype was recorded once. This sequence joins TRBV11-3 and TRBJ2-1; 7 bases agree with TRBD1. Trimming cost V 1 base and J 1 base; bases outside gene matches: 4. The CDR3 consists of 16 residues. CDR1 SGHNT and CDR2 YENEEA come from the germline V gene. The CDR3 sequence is CASSLAGTESYNEQFF. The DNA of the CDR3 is TGTGCCAGCAGCTTAGCCGGGACAGAGTCCTACAATGAGCAGTTCTTC. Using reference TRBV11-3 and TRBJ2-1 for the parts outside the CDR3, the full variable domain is EAGVVQSPRYKIIEKKQPVAFWCNPISGHNTLYWYLQNLGQGPELLIRYENEEAVDDSQLPKDRFSAERLKGVDSTLKIQPAELGDSAVYLCASSLAGTESYNEQFFGPGTRLTVL.

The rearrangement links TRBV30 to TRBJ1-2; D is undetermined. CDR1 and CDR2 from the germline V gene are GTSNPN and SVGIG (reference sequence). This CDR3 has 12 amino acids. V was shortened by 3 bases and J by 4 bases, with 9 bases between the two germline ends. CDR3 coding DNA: TGTGCCTGGAGGGCAGGTGGCTATGGCTACACCTTC. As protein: CAWRAGGYGYTF.

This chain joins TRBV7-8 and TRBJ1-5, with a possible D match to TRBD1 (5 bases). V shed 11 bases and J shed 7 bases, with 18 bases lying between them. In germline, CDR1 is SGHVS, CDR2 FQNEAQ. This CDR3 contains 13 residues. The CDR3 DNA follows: TGTGCCGGCGCCCTCGGGACGAACCAGCCCCAGCATTTT. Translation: CAGALGTNQPQHF. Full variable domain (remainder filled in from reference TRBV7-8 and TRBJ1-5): GAGVSQSPRYKVAKRGQDVALRCDPISGHVSLFWYQQALGQGPEFLTYFQNEAQLDKSGLPSDRFFAERPEGSVSTLKIQRTQQEDSAVYLCAGALGTNQPQHFGDGTRLSIL.

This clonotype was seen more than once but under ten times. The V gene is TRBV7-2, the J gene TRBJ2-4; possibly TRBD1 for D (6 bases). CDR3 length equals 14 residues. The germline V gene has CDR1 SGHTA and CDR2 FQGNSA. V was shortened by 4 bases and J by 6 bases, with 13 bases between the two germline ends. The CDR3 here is CASSSTGKVNIQYF. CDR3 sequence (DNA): TGTGCCAGCAGCTCCACAGGGAAAGTAAACATTCAGTACTTC.

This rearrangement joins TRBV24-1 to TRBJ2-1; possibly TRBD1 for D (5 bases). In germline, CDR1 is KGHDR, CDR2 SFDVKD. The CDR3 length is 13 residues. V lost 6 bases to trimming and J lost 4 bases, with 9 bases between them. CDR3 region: CATSLTDYNEQFF. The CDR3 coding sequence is TGTGCCACCAGTTTGACAGATTACAATGAGCAGTTCTTC.

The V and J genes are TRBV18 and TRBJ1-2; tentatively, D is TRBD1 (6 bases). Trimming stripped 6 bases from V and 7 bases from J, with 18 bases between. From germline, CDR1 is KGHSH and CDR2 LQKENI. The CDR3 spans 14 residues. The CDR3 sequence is CASSPETGEVGYTF. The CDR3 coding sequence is TGTGCCAGCTCTCCCGAGACAGGTGAAGTTGGCTACACCTTC.

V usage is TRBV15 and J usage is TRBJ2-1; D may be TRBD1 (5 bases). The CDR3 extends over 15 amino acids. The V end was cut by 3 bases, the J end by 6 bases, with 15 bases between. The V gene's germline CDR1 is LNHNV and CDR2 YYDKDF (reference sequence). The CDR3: CATSSASGSLNEQFF. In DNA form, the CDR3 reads TGTGCCACCAGCAGTGCCTCAGGGTCGCTCAATGAGCAGTTCTTC.

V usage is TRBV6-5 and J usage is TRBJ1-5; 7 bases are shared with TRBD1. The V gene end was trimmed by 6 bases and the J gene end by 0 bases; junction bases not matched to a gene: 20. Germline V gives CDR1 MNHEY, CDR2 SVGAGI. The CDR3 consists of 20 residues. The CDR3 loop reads CASSPWGGGGLAGSNQPQHF. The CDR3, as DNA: TGTGCCAGCAGCCCTTGGGGAGGGGGCGGACTAGCCGGTAGCAATCAGCCCCAGCATTTT.

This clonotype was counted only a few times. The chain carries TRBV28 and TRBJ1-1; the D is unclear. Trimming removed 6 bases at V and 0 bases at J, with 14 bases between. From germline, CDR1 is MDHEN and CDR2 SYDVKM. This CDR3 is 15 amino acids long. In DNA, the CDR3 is TGTGCCAGCAGCTCCCTGATTGATCTGAACACTGAAGCTTTCTTT. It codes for CASSSLIDLNTEAFF.

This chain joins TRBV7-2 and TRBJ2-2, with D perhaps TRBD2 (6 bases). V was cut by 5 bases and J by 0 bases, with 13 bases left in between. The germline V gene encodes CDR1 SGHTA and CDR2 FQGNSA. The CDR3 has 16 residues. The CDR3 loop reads CASSIHGGSNTGELFF. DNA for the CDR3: TGTGCCAGCAGCATACACGGGGGATCGAACACCGGGGAGCTGTTTTTT. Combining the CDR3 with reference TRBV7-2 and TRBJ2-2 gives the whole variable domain GAGVSQSPSNKVTEKGKDVELRCDPISGHTALYWYRQSLGQGLEFLIYFQGNSAPDKSGLPSDRFSAERTGGSVSTLTIQRTQQEDSAVYLCASSIHGGSNTGELFFGEGSRLTVL.

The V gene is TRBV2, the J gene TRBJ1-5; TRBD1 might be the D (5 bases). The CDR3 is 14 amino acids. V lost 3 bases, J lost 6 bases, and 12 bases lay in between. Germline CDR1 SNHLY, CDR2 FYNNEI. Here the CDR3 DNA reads TGTGCCAGCAGTGAGGGGGGGTTGGGTCAGCCCCAGCATTTT. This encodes CASSEGGLGQPQHF.

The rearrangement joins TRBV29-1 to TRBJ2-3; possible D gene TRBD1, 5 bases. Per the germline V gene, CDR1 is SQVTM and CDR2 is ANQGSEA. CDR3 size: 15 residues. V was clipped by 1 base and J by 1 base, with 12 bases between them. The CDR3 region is CSVEGAGPGTDTQYF. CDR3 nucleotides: TGCAGCGTTGAAGGTGCAGGGCCTGGCACAGATACGCAGTATTTT.

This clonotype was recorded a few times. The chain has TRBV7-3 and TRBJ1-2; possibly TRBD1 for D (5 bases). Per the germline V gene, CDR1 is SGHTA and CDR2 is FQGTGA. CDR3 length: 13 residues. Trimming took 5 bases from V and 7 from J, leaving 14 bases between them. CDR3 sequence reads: CASSPAQGGGYTF. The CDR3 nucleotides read TGTGCCAGCAGCCCAGCTCAGGGAGGTGGCTACACCTTC.

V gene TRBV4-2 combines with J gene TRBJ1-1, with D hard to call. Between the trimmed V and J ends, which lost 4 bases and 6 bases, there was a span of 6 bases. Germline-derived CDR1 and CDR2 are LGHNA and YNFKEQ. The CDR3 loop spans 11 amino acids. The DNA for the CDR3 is TGTGCCAGCAGCCGGGGTTCTGAAGCTTTCTTT. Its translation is CASSRGSEAFF.

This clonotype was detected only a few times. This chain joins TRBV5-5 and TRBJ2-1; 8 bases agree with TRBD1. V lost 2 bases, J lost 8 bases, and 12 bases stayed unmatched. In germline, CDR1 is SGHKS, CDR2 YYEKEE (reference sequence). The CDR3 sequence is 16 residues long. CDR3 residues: CASSFQRTGRNDEQFF. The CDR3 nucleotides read TGTGCCAGCAGCTTTCAGAGGACAGGGAGGAATGATGAGCAGTTCTTC. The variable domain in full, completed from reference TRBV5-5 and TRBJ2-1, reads DAGVTQSPTHLIKTRGQQVTLRCSPISGHKSVSWYQQVLGQGPQFIFQYYEKEERGRGNFPDRFSARQFPNYSSELNVNALLLGDSALYLCASSFQRTGRNDEQFFGPGTRLTVL.

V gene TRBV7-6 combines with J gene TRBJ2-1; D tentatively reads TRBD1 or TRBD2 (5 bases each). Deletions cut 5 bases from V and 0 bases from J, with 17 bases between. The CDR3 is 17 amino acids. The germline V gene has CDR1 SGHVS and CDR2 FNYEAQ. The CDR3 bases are TGTGCCAGCAGCCTCCGAGGGGCGGCTAACTCCTACAATGAGCAGTTCTTC. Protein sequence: CASSLRGAANSYNEQFF. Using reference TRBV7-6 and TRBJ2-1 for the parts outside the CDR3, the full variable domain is GAGVSQSPRYKVTKRGQDVALRCDPISGHVSLYWYRQALGQGPEFLTYFNYEAQQDKSGLPNDRFSAERPEGSISTLTIQRTEQRDSAMYRCASSLRGAANSYNEQFFGPGTRLTVL.

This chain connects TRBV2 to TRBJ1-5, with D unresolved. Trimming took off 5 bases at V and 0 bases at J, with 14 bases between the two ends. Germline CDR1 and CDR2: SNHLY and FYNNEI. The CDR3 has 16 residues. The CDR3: CASSSKVSNSNQPQHF. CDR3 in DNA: TGTGCCAGCAGTTCCAAAGTGTCGAATAGCAATCAGCCCCAGCATTTT.

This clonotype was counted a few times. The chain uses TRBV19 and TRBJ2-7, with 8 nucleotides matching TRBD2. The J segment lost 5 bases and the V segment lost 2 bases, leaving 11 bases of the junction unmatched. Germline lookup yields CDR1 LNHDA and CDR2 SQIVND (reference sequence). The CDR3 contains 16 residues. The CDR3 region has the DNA TGTGCCAGTAGTATACATAGCGGGATCCCCTCGGACGAGCAGTACTTC. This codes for CASSIHSGIPSDEQYF.

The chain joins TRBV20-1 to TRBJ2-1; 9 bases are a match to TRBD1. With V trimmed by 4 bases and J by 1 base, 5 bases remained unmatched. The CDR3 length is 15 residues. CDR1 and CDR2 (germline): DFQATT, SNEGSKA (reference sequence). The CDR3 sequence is CSATGQGRSYNEQFF. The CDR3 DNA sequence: TGCAGTGCTACAGGACAGGGGAGGTCCTACAATGAGCAGTTCTTC.

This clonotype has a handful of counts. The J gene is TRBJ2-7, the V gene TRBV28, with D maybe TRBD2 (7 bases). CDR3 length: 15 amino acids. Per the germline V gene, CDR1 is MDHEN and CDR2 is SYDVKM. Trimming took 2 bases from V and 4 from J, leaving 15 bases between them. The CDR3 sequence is CASSLGGALVYEQYF. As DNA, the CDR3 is TGTGCCAGCAGTTTAGGGGGGGCGCTGGTATACGAGCAGTACTTC.

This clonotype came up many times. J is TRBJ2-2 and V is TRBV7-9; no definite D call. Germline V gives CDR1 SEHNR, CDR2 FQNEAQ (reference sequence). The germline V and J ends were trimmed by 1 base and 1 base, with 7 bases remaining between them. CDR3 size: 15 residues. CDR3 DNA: TGTGCCAGCAGCTTAGTATCACAGAACACCGGGGAGCTGTTTTTT. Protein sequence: CASSLVSQNTGELFF.

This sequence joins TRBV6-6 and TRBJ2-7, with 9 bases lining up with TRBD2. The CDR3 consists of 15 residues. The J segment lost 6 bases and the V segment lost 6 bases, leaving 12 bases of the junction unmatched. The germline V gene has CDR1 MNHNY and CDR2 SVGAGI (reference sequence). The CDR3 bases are TGTGCCAGCAGCCCCGATAGCGGGAGCATCGGCGAGCAGTACTTC. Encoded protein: CASSPDSGSIGEQYF.

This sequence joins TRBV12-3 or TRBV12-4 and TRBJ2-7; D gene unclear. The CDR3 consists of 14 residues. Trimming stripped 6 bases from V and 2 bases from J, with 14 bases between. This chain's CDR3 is CASSPDVIAYEQYF. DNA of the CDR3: TGTGCCAGCAGCCCGGACGTAATAGCCTACGAGCAGTACTTC.

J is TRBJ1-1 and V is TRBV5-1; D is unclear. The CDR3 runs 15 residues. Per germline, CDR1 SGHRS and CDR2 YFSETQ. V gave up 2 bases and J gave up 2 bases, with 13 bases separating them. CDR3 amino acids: CASSLRPILNTEAFF. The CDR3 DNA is TGCGCCAGCAGCTTACGCCCTATTCTTAACACTGAAGCTTTCTTT.